This passage covers 14 T cell receptor beta chains from one sample sequenced in a study of blood T cell repertoires in COVID-19 (TCRdb year 2020). Libraries were built with the immunoSEQ multiplex PCR assay. Entries here come from immuneACCESS through TCRdb and include only in-frame sequences with V and J called. Some clones fail to appear in such tables; in the studies checked, an unresolved V gene covers under half of the shortfall, and the cause of the remainder is unknown. This sample lists approximately 40,000 clones; about 85% were detected once. The ten most abundant clones make up roughly 21% of the sample. The sample taken for sequencing was peripheral blood. These receptors all come from a man aged 55 to 70 with acute or convalescent COVID-19.

The rearrangement links TRBV6-2 or TRBV6-3 to TRBJ2-3, with 10 bases aligning to TRBD1. Trimming took 6 bases from V and 4 from J; bases not matched to a gene: 4. The CDR3 extends over 14 amino acids. Germline CDR1 reads MNHEY; CDR2 reads SVGEGT. CDR3 region: CASSPGTGADTQYF. The CDR3, as DNA: TGTGCCAGCAGCCCCGGGACAGGGGCAGATACGCAGTATTTT.

The chain uses TRBV5-4 and TRBJ1-2, with 9 bases fitting TRBD1. The CDR3 extends over 16 amino acids. J was trimmed by 6 bases and V by 4 bases; bases with no gene match: 13. The V gene's germline CDR1 is SGHNT and CDR2 YYREEE (reference sequence). As DNA, the CDR3 is TGTGCCAGCAGCGCCACTTTGGACAGGGGCGGCGATGGCTACACCTTC. Its translation is CASSATLDRGGDGYTF.

The J gene is TRBJ1-5, the V gene TRBV28; weak D call: TRBD1 (6 bases). The ends were cut back, 6 bases at V and 7 bases at J, with 16 bases in the middle. CDR1 MDHEN and CDR2 SYDVKM come from the germline V gene. This CDR3 has 14 amino acids. CDR3 sequence reads: CASSHGAGEQPQHF. As DNA, the CDR3 is TGTGCCAGCAGCCACGGGGCAGGGGAACAGCCCCAGCATTTT.

The chain is built from TRBV5-5 and TRBJ2-2; D gene uncertain. Deletions cut 3 bases from V and 0 bases from J, with 9 bases between. The germline V gene has CDR1 SGHKS and CDR2 YYEKEE (reference sequence). The CDR3 extends over 15 amino acids. The DNA for the CDR3 is TGTGCCAGCAGCTCGTATCCAGCGAACACCGGGGAGCTGTTTTTT. Translating gives CASSSYPANTGELFF.

The CDR3 bases are TGTGCCAGCAGCCAATCAAGACAGGAGCAGTTCTTC. This codes for CASSQSRQEQFF. This chain connects TRBV3-1 (or the pseudogene TRBV3-2) to TRBJ2-1; possibly TRBD1 for D (5 bases). CDR3 size: 12 residues. The V end was cut by 2 bases, the J end by 10 bases, with 9 bases between. Germline V gene data show CDR1 as LGHDT and CDR2 as YNNKEL (reference sequence).

The rearrangement links TRBV3-1 (or the pseudogene TRBV3-2) to TRBJ2-2; perhaps TRBD1 as D (6 bases). Germline assignment: CDR1 LGHDT and CDR2 YNNKEL (reference sequence). Trimming left V 6 bases short and J 2 bases short, with 13 bases between. The CDR3 loop spans 15 amino acids. The CDR3 sequence is CASRFGTSNTGELFF. The CDR3 DNA reads TGTGCCAGCAGGTTCGGGACATCCAACACCGGGGAGCTGTTTTTT.

J is TRBJ2-3 and V is TRBV5-1, with a weak D call TRBD2 (5 bases). The ends were cut back, 2 bases at V and 0 bases at J, with 16 bases in the middle. Germline V gene sequence: CDR1 SGHRS, CDR2 YFSETQ. This CDR3 is 17 amino acids long. In DNA, the CDR3 is TGCGCCAGCAGCTTCGACCCCGGACTGGGAAGCACAGATACGCAGTATTTT. Translating it yields CASSFDPGLGSTDTQYF.

The rearrangement joins TRBV5-1 to TRBJ2-5; TRBD2 agrees at 13 bases. Germline V gives CDR1 SGHRS, CDR2 YFSETQ. The length of the CDR3 is 16 residues. J was trimmed by 5 bases and V by 6 bases; bases with no gene match: 10. CDR3 bases: TGCGCCAGCACAACCGGGACTAGCGGGATTGGGGAGACCCAGTACTTC. This sequence encodes CASTTGTSGIGETQYF.

The chain carries TRBV29-1 and TRBJ2-5; no reliable D call. Per the germline V gene, CDR1 is SQVTM and CDR2 is ANQGSEA. Trimming took 4 bases from V and 5 from J, leaving 14 bases between them. The CDR3 runs to 13 residues. The CDR3: CSVAISSSETQYF. DNA of the CDR3: TGCAGCGTTGCTATTAGCAGTTCGGAGACCCAGTACTTC.

The chain is built from TRBV19 and TRBJ1-2; 7 bases map to TRBD1. The CDR3 extends over 14 amino acids. CDR1 is LNHDA and CDR2 is SQIVND in the germline V gene (reference sequence). The J segment lost 2 bases and the V segment lost 5 bases, leaving 5 bases of the junction unmatched. CDR3 DNA: TGTGCCAGTAGTTCCGGGACAGTAAACTATGGCTACACCTTC. It encodes CASSSGTVNYGYTF.

This clone turned up a few times. The chain has TRBV6-4 and TRBJ2-2; no firm D call. Germline V CDR1 and CDR2: MRHNA, SNTAGT. The germline V and J ends were trimmed by 0 bases and 1 base, with 6 bases remaining between them. The CDR3 length is 15 residues. The CDR3 region has the DNA TGTGCCAGCAGTGACTCCTCTAGGAACACCGGGGAGCTGTTTTTT. Its translation: CASSDSSRNTGELFF.

V is TRBV27 and J is TRBJ2-7; no firm D call. CDR3 length equals 15 residues. V was pared by 4 bases and J by 0 bases, with 13 bases between. Germline V lookup: CDR1 MNHEY, CDR2 SMNVEV (reference sequence). CDR3 DNA: TGTGCCAGCAGTTCAGACTGGCAGAGCTCCTACGAGCAGTACTTC. As protein: CASSSDWQSSYEQYF.

The rearrangement joins TRBV10-3 to TRBJ1-5; the match to TRBD1 covers 8 bases. The CDR3 spans 14 residues. Losses at the gene ends were 6 bases for V and 2 bases for J; bases not matched to a gene: 3. Looked up from germline, CDR1 is ENHRY and CDR2 is SYGVKD. The CDR3 DNA sequence: TGTGCCATCAGACAGGGGGTAGGCAATCAGCCCCAGCATTTT. Translating it yields CAIRQGVGNQPQHF.

The chain recombines TRBV5-1 with TRBJ1-3; possible D gene TRBD1, 6 bases. The CDR3 runs to 13 residues. V lost 5 bases to trimming and J lost 4 bases, with 10 bases between them. Germline V lookup: CDR1 SGHRS, CDR2 YFSETQ. CDR3 sequence: CASRGTPGNTIYF. CDR3 in DNA: TGCGCCAGCAGGGGGACACCCGGAAACACCATATATTTT.